This entry lists 19 T cell receptor beta chains sequenced from one sample in a study of T-cell reconstitution after alpha-beta-depleted transplantation in children. This sample's TCRbeta library carried unique molecular identifier barcodes. TCRdb re-called the PCR reads through MiXCR, storing one row per CDR3 protein. The sample has about 640,000 distinct CDR3 sequences, around 16% seen once. Sequenced material: PBMCs from the stem cell graft donor, taken from the stem cell graft. The receptors were sampled from a human donor who donated a stem cell graft to a child with acute myeloid leukemia.

The V call is TRBV10-2, the J call TRBJ2-7; TRBD2 aligns across 7 bases. CDR3 length: 13 residues. Per germline, CDR1 WSHSY and CDR2 SAAADI. Trimming at V came to 6 bases and at J to 4 bases, leaving 6 bases not matched to a gene. CDR3 DNA: TGCGCCAGCAGCCGGGAGGCCGTATACGAGCAGTACGTC. It encodes CASSREAVYEQYV.

The rearrangement joins TRBV6-5 to TRBJ1-1; D is uncertain. CDR1 and CDR2 from the germline V gene are MNHEY and SVGAGI. Deletions cut 2 bases from V and 6 bases from J, with 16 bases between. The CDR3 sequence is 15 residues long. In nucleotides, the CDR3 is TGTGCCAGCAGTTACAAAGTTATGGGGAATGCTGAAGCTTTCTTT. Translation gives CASSYKVMGNAEAFF.

This clonotype was observed at least ten times. The CDR3 sequence is CSAYSSSRRGQQPQHF. CDR3 in DNA: TGCAGTGCATACAGCAGCAGCAGGAGGGGGCAGCAGCCCCAGCATTTT. This sequence joins TRBV20-1 and TRBJ1-5, with 7 bases matching TRBD1. Germline trimming cut 6 bases from V and 7 bases from J; bases unmatched to any gene: 18. The CDR3 covers 16 residues. Germline CDR1 and CDR2: DFQATT and SNEGSKA (reference sequence).

This clonotype occurred a few times. The rearrangement uses TRBV20-1 and TRBJ1-2; the D gene is possibly TRBD1 (5 bases). Trimming pared 2 bases from V and 3 bases from J, leaving 10 bases between. The CDR3 runs to 13 residues. Germline V lookup: CDR1 DFQATT, CDR2 SNEGSKA (reference sequence). Written as DNA, the CDR3 is TGCAGTGCTAGAAGGCTCAGGGACTATGGCTACACCTTC. Translating gives CSARRLRDYGYTF.

This sequence joins TRBV7-2 and TRBJ2-4; 7 bases line up with TRBD2. The trim removed 5 bases at V and 0 bases at J, leaving 10 bases unmatched. The CDR3 is 17 amino acids. Germline V gene data show CDR1 as SGHTA and CDR2 as FQGNSA. This chain's CDR3 is CASSPSEGLLAKNIQYF. The CDR3 nucleotides are TGTGCCAGCAGCCCTTCGGAGGGACTACTAGCCAAAAACATTCAGTACTTC.

A note on this clonotype: A much bigger clone sits one base away, suggesting this may be a read error. The chain links TRBV20-1 to TRBJ2-3, with D perhaps TRBD1 (6 bases). Trimming shortened V by 5 bases and J by 4 bases, and 16 bases separated the two germline ends. The CDR3 consists of 14 residues. CDR1 and CDR2 from the germline V gene are DFQATT and SNEGSKA (reference sequence). CDR3 bases: TGCAGTGCTTTCGGGGCAGGGGACGCAGATACGCAGTATTTT. Translated, it gives CSAFGAGDADTQYF.

CDR3 bases: TGTGCCAGCAGCTTAACACCGATGTCCACAGATACGCAGTATTTT. Protein: CASSLTPMSTDTQYF. The J gene is TRBJ2-3, the V gene TRBV7-2; no reliable D call. With 2 bases removed from V and 2 bases from J, the gap between germline ends came to 11 bases. This CDR3 has 15 amino acids. Germline values: CDR1 SGHTA, CDR2 FQGNSA.

The chain uses TRBV5-6 and TRBJ1-2; 7 bases fit TRBD1. This CDR3 region has 16 residues. Germline V gives CDR1 SGHDT, CDR2 YYEEEE. The V gene end was trimmed by 4 bases and the J gene end by 4 bases; junction bases not matched to a gene: 13. CDR3: CASSPSATGPIYGYTF. The CDR3 DNA sequence: TGTGCCAGCAGCCCCTCAGCGACAGGGCCCATCTATGGCTACACCTTC.

Notes on this clonotype: A clone one base away is much larger, so this may be a read error. J is TRBJ2-5 and V is TRBV7-9; D unclear. From germline, CDR1 is SEHNR and CDR2 FQNEAQ (reference sequence). Trimming stripped 1 base from V and 4 bases from J, with 10 bases between. The CDR3 runs to 14 residues. The CDR3 reads CASSLGADSETQYF. CDR3 DNA sequence: TGTGCCAGCAGCTTAGGGGCAGATTCAGAGACCCAGTACTTC.

The chain joins TRBV12-3 or TRBV12-4 to TRBJ2-3; D may match TRBD1 or TRBD2 (5 bases each). This CDR3 contains 14 residues. V lost 5 bases to trimming and J lost 3 bases, with 12 bases between them. The DNA for the CDR3 is TGTGCCAGCAGTCCGGGACCTAGGACAGATACGCAGTATTTT. Translating gives CASSPGPRTDTQYF.

This rearrangement joins TRBV27 to TRBJ2-7; the D is unclear. Germline V gives CDR1 MNHEY, CDR2 SMNVEV (reference sequence). The V and J ends lost 6 bases and 3 bases respectively, with 12 bases between them. The length of the CDR3 is 13 residues. CDR3 sequence (DNA): TGTGCCAGCAGCCGCTTCGTCCACTACGAGCAGTACTTC. The encoded protein is CASSRFVHYEQYF.

The rearrangement uses TRBV7-9 and TRBJ1-1, with unresolved D. This CDR3 has 12 residues. Trimming removed 8 bases at V and 7 bases at J, with 14 bases between. Germline V CDR1 and CDR2: SEHNR, FQNEAQ (reference sequence). Here the CDR3 DNA reads TGTGCCAGCCATGCCGTGGGTCTTGAAGCTTTCTTT. Amino acid sequence: CASHAVGLEAFF.

The rearrangement links TRBV30 to TRBJ2-5; D may be TRBD1 or TRBD2 (5 bases each). This CDR3 is 13 amino acids long. CDR1 is GTSNPN and CDR2 is SVGIG in the germline V gene (reference sequence). V was cut by 5 bases and J by 3 bases, with 13 bases left in between. The CDR3 loop is CAWVGTGKETQYF. The DNA of the CDR3 is TGTGCCTGGGTTGGGACCGGGAAAGAGACCCAGTACTTC. The variable domain in full, completed from reference TRBV30 and TRBJ2-5, reads SQTIHQWPATLVQPVGSPLSLECTVEGTSNPNLYWYRQAAGRGLQLLFYSVGIGQISSEVPQNLSASRPQDRQFILSSKKLLLSDSGFYLCAWVGTGKETQYFGPGTRLLVL.

This clonotype was recorded a few times. V usage is TRBV7-3 and J usage is TRBJ2-7; TRBD1 agrees at 8 bases. Germline CDR1 and CDR2: SGHTA and FQGTGA. This CDR3 is built from 13 residues. V shed 5 bases, J shed 6 bases, and the junction held 6 bases outside the gene matches. CDR3 nucleotide sequence: TGTGCCAGCAGCCAGTGGACAGGGCTCGAGCAGTACTTC. It encodes CASSQWTGLEQYF.

This clonotype was seen ten or more times. This chain joins TRBV7-2 and TRBJ1-1; D unresolved. In germline, CDR1 is SGHTA, CDR2 FQGNSA. V lost 5 bases to trimming and J lost 1 base, with 14 bases between them. The CDR3 sequence is 15 residues long. The CDR3 bases are TGTGCCAGCAGCCCCCGTGATATTTGGAACACTGAAGCTTTCTTT. Its translation: CASSPRDIWNTEAFF.

There are a few counts of this clonotype. The chain is built from TRBV20-1 and TRBJ2-7, with D hard to call. The CDR3 runs 12 residues. V was cut by 6 bases and J by 4 bases, with 13 bases left in between. Germline-derived CDR1 and CDR2 are DFQATT and SNEGSKA (reference sequence). CDR3 protein: CSADGPLYEQYV. The CDR3 DNA follows: TGCAGTGCCGACGGGCCCCTTTACGAGCAGTACGTC.

This clonotype was seen repeatedly, ten times or more. The chain couples TRBV20-1 to TRBJ2-1; D is ambiguous. Germline assignment: CDR1 DFQATT and CDR2 SNEGSKA (reference sequence). The CDR3 length is 11 residues. The V end lost 3 bases, the J end lost 10 bases, and 10 bases lay between the germline ends. CDR3 in amino acids: CSASALGEQFF. CDR3 nucleotide sequence: TGCAGTGCTAGTGCGTTGGGGGAGCAGTTCTTC.

This clonotype was counted a few times. The rearrangement uses TRBV24-1 and TRBJ1-5; D unclear. The V gene's germline CDR1 is KGHDR and CDR2 SFDVKD. Trimming removed 3 bases from V and 4 bases from J, with 3 bases in between. The CDR3 consists of 12 residues. CDR3: CATSDMNQPQHF. The DNA of the CDR3 is TGTGCCACCAGTGATATGAATCAGCCCCAGCATTTT.

This clonotype was recorded at least ten times. V and J are TRBV29-1 and TRBJ2-3, with D perhaps TRBD2 (6 bases). V was trimmed by 6 bases and J by 2 bases, leaving 12 bases between them. The CDR3 has 13 amino acids. The V gene's germline CDR1 is SQVTM and CDR2 ANQGSEA. CDR3 sequence reads: CSVTGLITDTQYF. CDR3 DNA sequence: TGCAGCGTAACGGGACTGATCACAGATACGCAGTATTTT.